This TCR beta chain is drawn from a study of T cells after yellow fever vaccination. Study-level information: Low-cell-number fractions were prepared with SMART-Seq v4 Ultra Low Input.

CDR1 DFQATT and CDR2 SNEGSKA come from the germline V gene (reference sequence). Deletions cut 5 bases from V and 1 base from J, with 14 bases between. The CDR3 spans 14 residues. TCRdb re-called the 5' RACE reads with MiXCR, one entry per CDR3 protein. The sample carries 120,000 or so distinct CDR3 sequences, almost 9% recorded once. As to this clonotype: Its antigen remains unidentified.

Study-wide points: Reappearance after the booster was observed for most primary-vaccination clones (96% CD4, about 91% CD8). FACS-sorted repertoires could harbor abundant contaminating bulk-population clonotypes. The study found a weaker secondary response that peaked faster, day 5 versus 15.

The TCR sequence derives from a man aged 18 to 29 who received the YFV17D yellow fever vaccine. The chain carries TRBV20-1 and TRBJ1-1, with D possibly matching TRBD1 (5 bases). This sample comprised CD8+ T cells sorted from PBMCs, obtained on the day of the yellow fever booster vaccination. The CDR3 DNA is TGCAGTGCTGATCCCGGGACGGCGAACACTGAAGCTTTCTTT. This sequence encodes CSADPGTANTEAFF.